The sample holds a few counts of the clone carrying this T cell receptor beta chain. Its antigen remains unidentified. As for time point: week 35, safety follow-up. In the vaccine, a single dose held 300 ug of the mutant IDH1 20-mer peptide, along with topical imiquimod. Produced via immunoSEQ multiplex PCR; TCRdb's table is partial and in-frame only. Here the sample spans roughly 50,000 clones, 79% being singletons. The source of the sample is a study of a mutant IDH1 vaccine in newly diagnosed glioma. Background on the study: Patients previously underwent radiotherapy, temozolomide, or both, and most underwent both. Findings and caveats of the study: The study observed vaccine-induced immune responses in around 94% of patients. Seemingly, pseudoprogression had no relation to changes in the top peripheral T cell clonotypes.

The germline CDR1 and CDR2 sequences are SNHLY and FYNNEI. V gave up 6 bases and J gave up 1 base, with 13 bases separating them. CDR3 length: 14 residues. Here the sequenced sample was PBMCs, taken from a glioma patient whose treatment included an IDH1 peptide vaccine. The sequence was obtained from a middle-aged man with glioma. The chain is built from TRBV2 and TRBJ2-7, with D perhaps matching TRBD1 (5 bases). The chain's CDR3 is CASRTPSGSYEQYF. The CDR3 DNA reads as TGTGCCAGCAGAACACCCTCAGGGTCCTACGAGCAGTACTTC.